One sample yielded the 5 T cell receptor beta chains listed below, sequenced in a study of blood T cell repertoires in COVID-19. TCRdb keeps only in-frame clones here, not all; method: immunoSEQ multiplex PCR. The table shows 200,000 to 300,000 clones, with around nine tenths occurring only once. Source material: peripheral blood. The origin of the receptors is a woman in her sixties with COVID-19, enrolled during active disease.

V and J are TRBV2 and TRBJ1-5, with D hard to call. There are 16 residues in the CDR3. The germline V gene has CDR1 SNHLY and CDR2 FYNNEI. Trimming shortened V by 2 bases and J by 3 bases, and 14 bases separated the two germline ends. The chain's CDR3 is CASSEKRQVHNQPQHF. DNA for the CDR3: TGTGCCAGCAGTGAAAAAAGGCAGGTGCACAATCAGCCCCAGCATTTT.

J is TRBJ2-2 and V is TRBV11-2, with 8 positions matching TRBD2. The CDR3 is 17 residues long. Germline V gives CDR1 SGHAT, CDR2 FQNNGV. Losses at the gene ends were 1 base for V and 4 bases for J; bases not matched to a gene: 8. CDR3 nucleotides: TGTGCCAGCAGCTTAGTTAGGCTAGCGGGCGGCACCGGGGAGCTGTTTTTT. Residues: CASSLVRLAGGTGELFF.

The rearrangement links TRBV28 to TRBJ2-7; the D gene is possibly TRBD2 (5 bases). The CDR3 is made up of 12 amino acids. V gave up 5 bases and J gave up 9 bases, with 14 bases separating them. CDR1 is MDHEN, CDR2 SYDVKM, per germline. CDR3 sequence: CASSPGGHAQYF. CDR3 nucleotide sequence: TGTGCCAGCAGTCCCGGAGGCCACGCGCAGTACTTC.

This chain connects TRBV5-6 to TRBJ1-5, with D hard to call. Germline CDR1 SGHDT, CDR2 YYEEEE. With 0 bases removed from V and 4 bases from J, the gap between germline ends came to 11 bases. CDR3 size: 15 residues. The CDR3 DNA reads TGTGCCAGCAGCTTGGGTATGGCAGGTAATCAGCCCCAGCATTTT. As protein: CASSLGMAGNQPQHF.

The V gene is TRBV5-8, the J gene TRBJ1-2, with 7 bases aligning to TRBD1. The junction had 11 bases not matched to a gene; V was cut back by 4 bases and J by 2 bases. Germline lookup yields CDR1 SGHTS and CDR2 YDEGEE. CDR3 size: 16 residues. The CDR3 coding sequence is TGTGCCAGCAGCCCGAGGACAGGAGAAAGGAACTATGGCTACACCTTC. Translating it yields CASSPRTGERNYGYTF.